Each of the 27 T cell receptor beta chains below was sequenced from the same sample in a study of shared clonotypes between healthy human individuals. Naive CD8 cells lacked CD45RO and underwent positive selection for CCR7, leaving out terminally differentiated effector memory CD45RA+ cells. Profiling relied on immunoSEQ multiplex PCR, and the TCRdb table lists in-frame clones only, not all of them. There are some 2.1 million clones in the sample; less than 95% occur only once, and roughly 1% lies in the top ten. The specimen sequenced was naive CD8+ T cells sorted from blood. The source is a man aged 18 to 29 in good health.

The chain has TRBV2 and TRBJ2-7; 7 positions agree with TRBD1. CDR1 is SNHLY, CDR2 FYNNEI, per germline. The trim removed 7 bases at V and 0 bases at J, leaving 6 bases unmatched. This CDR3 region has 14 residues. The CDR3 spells CASKTGQFSYEQYF. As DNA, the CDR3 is TGTGCCAGCAAGACGGGACAGTTCTCCTACGAGCAGTACTTC.

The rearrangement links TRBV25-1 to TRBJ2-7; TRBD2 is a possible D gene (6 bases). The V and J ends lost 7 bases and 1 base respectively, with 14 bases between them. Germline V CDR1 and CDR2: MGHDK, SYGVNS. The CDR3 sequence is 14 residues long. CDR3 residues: CASTSGLYSYEQYF. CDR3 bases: TGTGCCAGCACTTCGGGACTGTATTCCTACGAGCAGTACTTC.

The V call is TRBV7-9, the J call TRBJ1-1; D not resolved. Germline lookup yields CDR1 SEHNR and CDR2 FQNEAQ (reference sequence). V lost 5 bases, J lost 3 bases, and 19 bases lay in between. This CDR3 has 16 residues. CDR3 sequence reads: CASSPWYEEGHTEAFF. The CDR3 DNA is TGTGCCAGCAGCCCATGGTATGAGGAGGGTCACACTGAAGCTTTCTTT.

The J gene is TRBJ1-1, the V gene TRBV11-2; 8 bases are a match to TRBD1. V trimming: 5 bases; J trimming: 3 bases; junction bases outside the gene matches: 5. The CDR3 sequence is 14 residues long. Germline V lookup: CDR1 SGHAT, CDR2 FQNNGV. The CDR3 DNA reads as TGTGCCAGCAGCCAGACAGGGGAGGACACTGAAGCTTTCTTT. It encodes CASSQTGEDTEAFF.

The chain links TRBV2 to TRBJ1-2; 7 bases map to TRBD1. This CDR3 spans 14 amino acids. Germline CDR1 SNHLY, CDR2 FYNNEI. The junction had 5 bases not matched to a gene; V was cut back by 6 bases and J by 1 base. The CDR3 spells CASREGQLNYGYTF. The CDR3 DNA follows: TGTGCCAGCAGGGAGGGACAGCTTAACTATGGCTACACCTTC.

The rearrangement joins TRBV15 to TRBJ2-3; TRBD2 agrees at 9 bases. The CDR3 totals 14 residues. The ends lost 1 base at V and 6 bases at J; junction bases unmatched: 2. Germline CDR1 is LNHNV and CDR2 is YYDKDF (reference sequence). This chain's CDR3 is CATSRGSGGDTQYF. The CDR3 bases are TGTGCCACCAGCAGAGGTAGCGGGGGTGATACGCAGTATTTT.

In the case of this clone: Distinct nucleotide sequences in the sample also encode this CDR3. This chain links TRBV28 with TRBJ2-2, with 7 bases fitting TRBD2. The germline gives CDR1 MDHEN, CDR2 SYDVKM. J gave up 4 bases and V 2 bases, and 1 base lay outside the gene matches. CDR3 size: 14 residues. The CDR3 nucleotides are TGTGCCAGCAGTTTACGCGGGAGCACCGGGGAGCTGTTTTTT. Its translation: CASSLRGSTGELFF.

CDR3 loop: CAWSPPEGYNEQFF. The CDR3 nucleotides are TGTGCCTGGAGTCCGCCTGAGGGTTACAATGAGCAGTTCTTC. The genes are TRBV30 and TRBJ2-1; D perhaps matches TRBD2 (5 bases). The CDR3 contains 14 residues. V was trimmed by 2 bases and J by 4 bases, leaving 12 bases between them. Germline lookup yields CDR1 GTSNPN and CDR2 SVGIG (reference sequence).

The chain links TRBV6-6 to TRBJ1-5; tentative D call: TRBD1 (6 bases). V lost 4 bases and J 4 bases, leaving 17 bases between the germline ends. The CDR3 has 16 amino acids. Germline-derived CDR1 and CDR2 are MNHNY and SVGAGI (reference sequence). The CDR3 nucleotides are TGTGCCAGCAGTTTGGTTGAGGCAGGGGTTAATCAGCCCCAGCATTTT. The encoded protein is CASSLVEAGVNQPQHF.

DNA for the CDR3: TGTGCCAGCAGCGTAGCAGACTACCGAGGGGAGCTGTTTTTT. It is translated as CASSVADYRGELFF. The V gene is TRBV9, the J gene TRBJ2-2, with D maybe TRBD2 (5 bases). CDR3 size: 14 residues. The germline V gene encodes CDR1 SGDLS and CDR2 YYNGEE. V dropped 0 bases and J dropped 8 bases, with 11 bases sitting between them.

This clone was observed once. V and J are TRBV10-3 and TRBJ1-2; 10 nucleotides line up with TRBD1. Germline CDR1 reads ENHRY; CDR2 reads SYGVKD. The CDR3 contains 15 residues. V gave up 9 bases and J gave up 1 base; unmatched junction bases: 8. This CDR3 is CAILGTGAINYGYTF. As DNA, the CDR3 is TGTGCCATATTAGGGACAGGGGCCATTAACTATGGCTACACCTTC.

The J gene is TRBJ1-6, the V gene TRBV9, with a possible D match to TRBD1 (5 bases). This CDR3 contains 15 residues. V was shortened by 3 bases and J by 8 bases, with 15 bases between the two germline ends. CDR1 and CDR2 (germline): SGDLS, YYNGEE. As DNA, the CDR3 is TGTGCCAGCAGCGAGGGGACGCCCAGTGATTCACCCCTCCACTTT. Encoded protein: CASSEGTPSDSPLHF.

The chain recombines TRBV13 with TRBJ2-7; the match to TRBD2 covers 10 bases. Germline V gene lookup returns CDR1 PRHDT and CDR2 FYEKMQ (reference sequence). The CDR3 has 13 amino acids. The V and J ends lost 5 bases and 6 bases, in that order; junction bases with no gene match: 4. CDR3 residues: CASSAGLATEQYF. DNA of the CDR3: TGTGCCAGCAGCGCGGGACTAGCGACCGAGCAGTACTTC.

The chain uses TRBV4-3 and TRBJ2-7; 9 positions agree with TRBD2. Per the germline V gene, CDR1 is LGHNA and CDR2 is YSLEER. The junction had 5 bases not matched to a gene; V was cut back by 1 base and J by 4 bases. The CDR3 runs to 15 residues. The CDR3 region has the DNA TGCGCCAGCAGCCAAGGCGCTAGCGGGAATTACGAGCAGTACTTC. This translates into CASSQGASGNYEQYF.

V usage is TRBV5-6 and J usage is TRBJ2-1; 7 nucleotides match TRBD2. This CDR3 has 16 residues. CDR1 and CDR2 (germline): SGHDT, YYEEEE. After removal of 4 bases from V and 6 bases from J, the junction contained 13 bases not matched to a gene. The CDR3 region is CASSEETSYARNEQFF. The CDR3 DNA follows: TGTGCCAGCAGCGAGGAGACTAGCTACGCACGCAATGAGCAGTTCTTC.

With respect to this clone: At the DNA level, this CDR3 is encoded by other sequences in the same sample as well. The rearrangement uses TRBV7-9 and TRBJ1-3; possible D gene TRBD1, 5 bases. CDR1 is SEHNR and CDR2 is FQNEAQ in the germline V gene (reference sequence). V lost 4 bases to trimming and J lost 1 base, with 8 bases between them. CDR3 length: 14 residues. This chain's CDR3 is CASSSGGSGNTIYF. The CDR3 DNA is TGTGCCAGCAGCTCCGGGGGTTCTGGAAACACCATATATTTT.

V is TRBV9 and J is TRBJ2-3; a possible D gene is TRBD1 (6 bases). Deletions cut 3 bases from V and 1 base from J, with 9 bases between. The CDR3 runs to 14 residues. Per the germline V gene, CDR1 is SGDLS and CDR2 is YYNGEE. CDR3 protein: CASSGRQGTDTQYF. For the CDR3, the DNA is TGTGCCAGCAGCGGCCGACAGGGCACAGATACGCAGTATTTT.

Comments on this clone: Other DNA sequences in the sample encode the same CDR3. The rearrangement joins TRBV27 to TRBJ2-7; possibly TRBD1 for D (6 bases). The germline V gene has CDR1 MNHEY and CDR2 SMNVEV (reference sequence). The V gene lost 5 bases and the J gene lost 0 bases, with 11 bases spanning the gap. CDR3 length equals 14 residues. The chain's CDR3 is CASSVTGSSYEQYF. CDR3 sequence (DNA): TGTGCCAGCAGTGTAACAGGGAGCTCCTACGAGCAGTACTTC.

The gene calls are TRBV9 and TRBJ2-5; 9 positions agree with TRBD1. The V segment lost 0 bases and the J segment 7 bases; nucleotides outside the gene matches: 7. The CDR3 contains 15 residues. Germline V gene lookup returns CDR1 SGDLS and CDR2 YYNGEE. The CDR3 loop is CASSVATGGLGTQYF. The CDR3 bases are TGTGCCAGCAGCGTAGCAACAGGGGGCTTAGGGACCCAGTACTTC.

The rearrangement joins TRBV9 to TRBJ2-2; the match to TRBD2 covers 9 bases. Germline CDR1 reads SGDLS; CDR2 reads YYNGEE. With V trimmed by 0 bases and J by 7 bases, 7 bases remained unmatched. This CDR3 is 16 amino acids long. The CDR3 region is CASSVVAGGPLGELFF. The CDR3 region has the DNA TGTGCCAGCAGCGTAGTTGCGGGGGGGCCGCTCGGGGAGCTGTTTTTT.

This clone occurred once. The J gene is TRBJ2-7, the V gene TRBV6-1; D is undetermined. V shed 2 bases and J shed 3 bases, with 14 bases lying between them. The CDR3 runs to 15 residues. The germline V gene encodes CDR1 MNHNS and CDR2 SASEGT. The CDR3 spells CASSESLSTGYEQYF. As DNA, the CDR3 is TGTGCCAGCAGTGAAAGCCTGAGTACGGGCTACGAGCAGTACTTC.

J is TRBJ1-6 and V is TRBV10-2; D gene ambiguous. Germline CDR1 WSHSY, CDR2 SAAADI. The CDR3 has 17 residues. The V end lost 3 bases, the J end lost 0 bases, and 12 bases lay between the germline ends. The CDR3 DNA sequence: TGCGCCAGCAGTGAACATCCCGGGAGCTCCTATAATTCACCCCTCCACTTT. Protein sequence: CASSEHPGSSYNSPLHF.

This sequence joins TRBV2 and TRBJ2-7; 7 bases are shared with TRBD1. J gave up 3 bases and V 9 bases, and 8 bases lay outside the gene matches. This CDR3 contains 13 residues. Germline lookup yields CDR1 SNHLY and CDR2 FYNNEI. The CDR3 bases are TGTGCCAGAGGACAGGCCGGGATCTACGAGCAGTACTTC. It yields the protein CARGQAGIYEQYF.

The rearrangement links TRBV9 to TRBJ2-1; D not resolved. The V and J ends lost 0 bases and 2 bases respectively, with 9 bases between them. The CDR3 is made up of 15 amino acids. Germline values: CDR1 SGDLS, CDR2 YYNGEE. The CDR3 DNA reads TGTGCCAGCAGCGTAGGGTACTCAACCTACAATGAGCAGTTCTTC. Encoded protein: CASSVGYSTYNEQFF.

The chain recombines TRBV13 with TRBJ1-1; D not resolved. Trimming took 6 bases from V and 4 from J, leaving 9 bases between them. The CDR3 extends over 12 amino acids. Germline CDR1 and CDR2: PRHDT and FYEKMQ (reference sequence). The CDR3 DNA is TGTGCCAGCAGGATGGCAGGCACTGAAGCTTTCTTT. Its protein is CASRMAGTEAFF.

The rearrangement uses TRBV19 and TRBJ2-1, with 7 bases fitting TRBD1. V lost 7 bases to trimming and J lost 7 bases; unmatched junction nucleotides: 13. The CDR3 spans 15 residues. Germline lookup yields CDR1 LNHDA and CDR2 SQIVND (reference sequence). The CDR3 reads CASTPVKGAVNEQFF. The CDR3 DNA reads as TGTGCCAGTACCCCGGTTAAGGGGGCGGTTAATGAGCAGTTCTTC.

This CDR3 reads CASSLGTGREQYF. Written as DNA, the CDR3 is TGTGCCAGCAGCTTAGGGACAGGGAGGGAGCAGTACTTC. The chain employs TRBV7-6 and TRBJ2-7; 8 nucleotides match TRBD1. CDR1 SGHVS and CDR2 FNYEAQ come from the germline V gene. The CDR3 loop spans 13 amino acids. The J segment lost 7 bases and the V segment lost 1 base, leaving 3 bases of the junction unmatched.